This TCR delta chain was identified during a study of Vδ1+ human thymocytes. Study results and caveats: Around 18% of thymic delta-chain sequences were Vdelta2, with few Vdelta3, unlike blood Vdelta1+ controls. Thymic TRG and TRD repertoires appeared highly polyclonal.

This clone was detected a few times. Its antigen is still unknown. RNA was extracted from the cells and then reverse transcribed. Pooled V-gene forward primers with one constant-region reverse primer generated the CDR3 amplicons by multiplex PCR. TCRdb reprocessed the multiplex PCR reads using CATT. The sample carries some 55,000 delta-chain clones, about 16% recorded once. Purity of the sorted Vdelta1+ thymocytes ranged from about 97% to 99.6%. The CDR3 extends over 17 amino acids. Germline CDR1 TSWWSYY, CDR2 QGS. Trimming took 2 bases from V and 0 from J; bases not matched to a gene: 7. The sequence derives from a boy in the first two years of life who had congenital heart surgery. Specimen: Vdelta1+ gamma-delta thymocytes from the thymus. The subset: FACS-sorted CD3+ TCRalphabeta- TCRVdelta1+ TCRVdelta2- thymocytes. This rearrangement joins TRDV1 to TRDJ1; 9 nucleotides line up with TRDD3. Here the CDR3 DNA reads TGTGCTCTTGGGGAATCGGGGCCTGGGGGATACACCGATAAACTCATCTTT. As protein: CALGESGPGGYTDKLIF.